This T cell receptor (beta chain) was identified in a study of T cells in Graves' hyperthyroidism and ophthalmopathy (dated by TCRdb to the late 2010s). Context from the whole study: Peripheral blood was collected at initial diagnosis, before any treatment. To identify TCR V-J signatures that set the groups apart, the researchers used a discovery cohort of about a hundred patients, made up of 40 to 45 with Graves' ophthalmopathy and some 58 with stable Graves' hyperthyroidism. Prospective prediction of ophthalmopathy was tested in an independent validation cohort consisting of 18 hyperthyroidism patients and about 17 patients who later progressed to ophthalmopathy. The roughly 91 discovery patients were randomly divided into training and test sets at a 7:3 ratio. In more than 5 Graves' hyperthyroidism patients, the study also compared T-cell repertoires from thyroid tissue with T-cell repertoires from blood. After blood sampling, hyperthyroidism patients were treated with methimazole at a starting dose of 30 mg daily, and ophthalmopathy patients were treated with high-dose intravenous methylprednisolone. TCR Vbeta CDR3 sequencing of some 140 peripheral blood samples (over 40 ophthalmopathy, roughly 72 hyperthyroidism and around 17 progressor patients) is reported in the paper. The full study reports these points: In validation, the model predicted progression to ophthalmopathy a median of around six months before onset, with approximately 71% sensitivity and 72.22% specificity. No statistical method was used to fix the sample size in advance, and group allocation was not hidden from the investigators. A 13 V-J signature model separated ophthalmopathy from stable hyperthyroidism, with over 85% sensitivity and approximately 81% specificity in cross-validation and 80%/75% in testing. Blood samples also contained most of the expanded thyroid clonotypes (frequency above 0.001), which suggests that blood repertoires may reflect thyroid immune responses.

TCR beta CDR3 regions were amplified from RNA transcripts. The first round of RT-PCR for the TCR CDR3 was performed with the HTBI primer set and the Qiagen OneStep RT-PCR kit. Libraries were constructed in a second round of multiplex PCR, after which size selection and purification were performed. Libraries were sequenced paired-end with 100 bp reads on an Illumina HiSeq2000. The paper's processing steps were these. SOAPnuke was used to process the raw data, with reads discarded if the reads contained adapters or uncalled bases, had a mean Phred below 15, or lacked an exact constant-primer or identifier match. COPE v1.2.5 was used to merge the high-quality paired reads, and each unique nucleotide sequence was defined as a clonotype. Clonotypes were aligned to IMGT TRBV, TRBD and TRBJ reference segments using MiTCR v1.1. The analysis included only V-J combinations with a frequency above 0.0001, which together covered 99% to 99.2% of the repertoires. A TCS score was defined as the ratio between F50 (clonal expansion) and ExV (chaos), using BLOSUM62-based TCRdist between CDR3 peptides within each V-J. Welch's t-statistics and random forest reduced just over 500 V-J features to fewer than 15, which were used in a naive Bayes classifier (R e1071). The raw public data were reprocessed by TCRdb itself: fastp quality trimming at Q25, MiXCR clonotype calling, in-frame beta chains only. Rows are combined by CDR3 protein, so each entry shows the most common genes and DNA. The V and J calls were determined by TCRdb, not by the authors. Across this sample there are around 240,000 distinct CDR3 sequences, with 16% seen only once. The ten largest clonotypes hold 25% to 30% of the sample.

For CDR1 and CDR2, the germline V gene (reference sequence) lists DFQATT and SNEGSKA. Counted from cysteine to phenylalanine, this CDR3 has 18 amino acids. Left in the record is the CDR3 DNA by itself, 54 bases read in frame from the first base. Deletion took 1 base off V and 0 bases off J, with a span of 16 bases between the germline ends. Moderately to severely active disease, a Clinical Activity Score of at least 3, a NOSPECS grade of at least 4, and a duration under 3 months were present in ophthalmopathy patients. Exclusion was applied to patients with uncontrolled infections, other autoimmune diseases, pregnancy or lactation. Diagnoses were based on clinical symptoms, serum thyroxine and TRAb, thyroid ultrasound and orbital computed tomography. PBMCs were separated from over 9 ml of fresh peripheral blood using Ficoll-Paque density gradient centrifugation. Total RNA was extracted using Trizol reagent, and RNA quality was assessed on an Agilent 2100 Bioanalyzer.

This clonotype was counted between two and nine times. Its binding antigen is unknown. Base qualities are missing; no much larger clone stands one base away. Sequencing was done on a sample of blood. The clonotype comes from a woman aged 18-29 years with Graves' ophthalmopathy. This sequence uses TRBV20-1 and TRBJ1-6; the D gene assignment is ambiguous. The CDR3: CSARGARNLSSYNSPLHF. The nucleotide sequence reads TGCAGTGCTAGAGGGGCCAGAAATTTAAGCTCCTATAATTCACCCCTCCACTTT.